A single T cell receptor (beta chain) is shown here with its context. This clonotype occurred a few times. Its antigen target is currently unknown. Base qualities are missing; no much larger clone stands one base away. Ficoll-Paque density gradient centrifugation was the method used to isolate PBMCs. The CDR3, cysteine through phenylalanine, is 15 amino acids long. Just CDR3 DNA is preserved here, 45 bases in frame from base 1. V loses 0 bases of germline sequence and J loses 10 bases, and the interval between the two ends is 13 bases. Reading the germline V gene gives CDR1 MGHRA and CDR2 YSYEKL. The record originates from a study of T-cell memory formation after mild COVID-19 (dated by TCRdb to the early 2020s). A note on the overall study: TCR sequence clusters from the two donors were largely donor specific. In a couple of donors, T-cell clones that expanded and contracted after mild COVID-19 were followed by sequencing TCRalpha and TCRbeta repertoires longitudinally. The cohort was made up of two young adult volunteers, one female and one male, who were previously healthy.

Data came from an Illumina NovaSeq 6000. TCRalpha and TCRbeta cDNA libraries were built by 5'RACE with constant-segment primers, adding sample barcodes and unique molecular identifiers. RNA was extracted from every sample with Trizol reagent. Libraries were amplified in two PCR steps, with a second sample barcode and Illumina TruSeq adapters added in the second step. Sequencing of libraries was performed on an Illumina NovaSeq with 2 x 150 bp paired-end reads. The authors' analysis ran thus. Reads were demultiplexed and collapsed into UMI-guided consensus sequences with migec v1.2.7. Using mixcr v2.1.11, UMI consensuses were aligned to TRA and TRB V and J templates and then assembled into clonotypes. A clonotype was counted as expanded or contracted only when both edgeR and NoisET called the clonotype significant, with the noise models trained on biological replicates. For edgeR calls, a false discovery rate-adjusted p below 0.01 and a log2 fold-change threshold of 1 were applied. PCA with hierarchical clustering of max-normalized trajectories of the 1000 most abundant clonotypes was used as exploratory dynamics analysis. Separately sequenced CD4+ and CD8+ repertoires were used to assign a CD4 or CD8 phenotype to each responding clone. TCRdb trimmed public reads at Q25 via fastp, called clones via MiXCR and kept in-frame beta chains. Rows merge per CDR3 protein into single entries with the most common DNA and genes. TCRdb's processing, not the authors', yielded these V and J calls. The sample data list 250,000 to 300,000 distinct CDR3 sequences, and 15% to 20% of these were observed just once. The ten largest clonotypes hold approximately 23% of the sample.

Broad study findings and their caveats: SARS-CoV-2 specificity of the second-wave clones peaking on day 37 was not confirmed. Some responding clones were detected in pre-infection memory, which suggested that pre-existing cross-reactive memory T cells had joined the SARS-CoV-2 response. Contracting CD4+ clones appeared mostly in the CM and EM memory subsets, whereas CD8+ clones were enriched in EMRA. Clones that contracted from day 15 to 85 showed balanced CD4/CD8 phenotypes, whereas a second wave of clones that expanded from day 15 to 37 leaned towards CD4+. Only a couple of mild cases were covered by the study, and larger cohorts that include severe cases with pre-infection samples were considered necessary.

The V and J segments used are TRBV4-1 and TRBJ1-6; the D region possibly corresponds to TRBD1 (5 bases align). The sequencing sample was made of PBMCs or a T cell subset sorted from them (not recorded which). The TCR was taken from a man younger than 35 who had mild COVID-19 (a few samples of this study predate the infection). The sample titles of this study are shuffled in the database, so cell type and time point are left out; the donor was told from shared clones. Read as DNA, the sequence is TGCGCCAGCAGCCAAGAGTCAGGGCGCGACTCACCCCTCCACTTT. Translated, it gives CASSQESGRDSPLHF.